This is a list of T cell receptor beta chains from one sample in a study of blood T cell repertoires in COVID-19. Profiled with immunoSEQ multiplex PCR; TCRdb holds only in-frame clones, not every one. The sample lists 300,000 or so clones; about 90% were seen once. Source material: PBMCs or T cells enriched from blood (not recorded which). The receptors derive from a woman in her forties or fifties who had been exposed to COVID-19. Each CDR3 is given with its conserved first and last residue. The D gene is left open where the match is weak. The size entry is marked missing in some rows and otherwise reads once, few, many or a size class.

j_gene	d_gene	abundance	v_gene	len	CDR3nt	CDR3aa
TRBJ2-7	NA	NA	TRBV6-2/TRBV6-3	14	TGTGCCAGCAGTTATCTGACAGAGTCCTACGAGCAGTACTTC	CASSYLTESYEQYF
TRBJ2-7	NA	NA	TRBV7-9	16	TGTGCCAGCAGCTCCCGAGGTGGCCAGGGTGATTACGAGCAGTACTTC	CASSSRGGQGDYEQYF
TRBJ2-1	NA	NA	TRBV5-6	16	TGTGCCAGCAGCCATTCAGTGTTCCCCCTCTACAATGAGCAGTTCTTC	CASSHSVFPLYNEQFF
TRBJ1-4	TRBD1	NA	TRBV5-8	16	TGTGCCAGCAGCTGGACCCCGGACAGGTCTACTTCTCTTCTGTTTTTT	CASSWTPDRSTSLLFF
TRBJ2-6	NA	NA	TRBV3-1/TRBV3-2	17	TGTGCCAGCAGCCAAGGCACGGGGAACTCTGGGGCCAACGTCCTGACTTTC	CASSQGTGNSGANVLTF
TRBJ1-2	TRBD1	NA	TRBV9	16	TGTGCCAGCAGCTACTACAGGGGCGAGGGTAGCTATGGCTACACCTTC	CASSYYRGEGSYGYTF
TRBJ1-2	TRBD1	NA	TRBV18	16	TGTGCCAGCTCACCAGAGGGGGCAGGGAGTTATTATGGCTACACCTTC	CASSPEGAGSYYGYTF
TRBJ1-4	NA	NA	TRBV9	16	TGTGCCAGCAGCGACTTCAGGGGTGAAGGTGATGAAAAACTGTTTTTT	CASSDFRGEGDEKLFF
TRBJ2-3	TRBD2	once	TRBV6-2/TRBV6-3	16	TGTGCCAGCAGTCCAACCCTTCGGGGGGGCACAGATACGCAGTATTTT	CASSPTLRGGTDTQYF
TRBJ1-2	NA	few	TRBV5-8	15	TGTGCCAGCAGCTTCGGGACGACGGAGGGCTATGGCTACACCTTC	CASSFGTTEGYGYTF
TRBJ2-5	TRBD1	NA	TRBV18	15	TGTGCCAGCTCATCGTTGGACAGGGGTGGGGAGACCCAGTACTTC	CASSSLDRGGETQYF
TRBJ2-3	TRBD2	NA	TRBV5-6	16	TGTGCCAGCAGCTCACTAAGCGGGGGGGCCGGGGATACGCAGTATTTT	CASSSLSGGAGDTQYF
TRBJ2-5	TRBD1	once	TRBV4-2	14	TGTGCCAGCAGCCATCCGGGACAGCAAGAGACCCAGTACTTC	CASSHPGQQETQYF
TRBJ2-5	NA	NA	TRBV2	13	TGTGCCAGCACCAGGGAAAGAAGAGAGACCCAGTACTTC	CASTRERRETQYF
TRBJ1-4	TRBD1	NA	TRBV4-1	18	TGCGCCAGCAGCCAAGAGCAAACCGGGACAGACGAAACTGAAAAACTGTTTTTT	CASSQEQTGTDETEKLFF
TRBJ2-2	TRBD2	NA	TRBV5-1	18	TGCGCCAGCAGGTCCGGGACTAGCCCAATAGTGTACACCGGGGAGCTGTTTTTT	CASRSGTSPIVYTGELFF
TRBJ2-7	TRBD1	NA	TRBV9	14	TGTGCCAGCAGCGTCGGACAGGGGGGCCACGAGCAGTACTTC	CASSVGQGGHEQYF
TRBJ1-6	NA	NA	TRBV12-3/TRBV12-4	12	TGTGCCAGCAGTTTAGCGTCTGTCCCCCTCCACTTT	CASSLASVPLHF
TRBJ2-1	TRBD2	NA	TRBV4-2	15	TGTGCCAGCAGTCAGGGCGGGGGGGCCATCAGTGAGCAGTTCTTC	CASSQGGGAISEQFF
TRBJ2-7	NA	NA	TRBV28	17	TGTGCCAGCAGTTTAAGTTGGTCCGCCAGGCCCTCCTACGAGCAGTACTTC	CASSLSWSARPSYEQYF
TRBJ2-1	TRBD2	once	TRBV11-2	13	TGTGCCAGCAGCTTCGGGGGGTCCAATGAGCAGTTCTTC	CASSFGGSNEQFF
TRBJ1-2	NA	NA	TRBV9	14	TGTGCCAGCAGCGCTCAGGGTCTCGTCTATGGCTACACCTTC	CASSAQGLVYGYTF
TRBJ1-5	TRBD1	NA	TRBV2	14	TGTGCCAGCAGGTCGACAGGGAGCAATCAGCCCCAGCATTTT	CASRSTGSNQPQHF
TRBJ2-1	NA	NA	TRBV11-2	12	TGTGCCAGCAGCACGGGGGGCCGGGAGCAGTTCTTC	CASSTGGREQFF
TRBJ2-5	TRBD1	NA	TRBV5-6	14	TGTGCCAGCAGCTATCGGACAGGACGAGAGACCCAGTACTTC	CASSYRTGRETQYF
TRBJ2-5	NA	NA	TRBV15	15	TGTGCCACCTGGAACAGCCACTTACCTCAAGAGACCCAGTACTTC	CATWNSHLPQETQYF
TRBJ1-5	NA	NA	TRBV28	15	TGTGCCAGCAGTTTAACCTACGGGGACAATCAGCCCCAGCATTTT	CASSLTYGDNQPQHF
TRBJ2-5	NA	NA	TRBV7-6	14	TGTGCCAGCAGCAAAGACTGGAACCAAGAGACCCAGTACTTC	CASSKDWNQETQYF
TRBJ2-7	NA	few	TRBV15	15	TGTGCCACCAGCAGAGGCGCTCAGGGATCCTACGAGCAGTACTTC	CATSRGAQGSYEQYF
TRBJ2-5	TRBD2	NA	TRBV7-9	16	TGTGCCAGCAGCTTACTAGCGGGGGCGTTTCGAGAGACCCAGTACTTC	CASSLLAGAFRETQYF
TRBJ1-4	NA	NA	TRBV10-3	15	TGTGCCATCAGTGAGGGACATTCAACTAATGAAAAACTGTTTTTT	CAISEGHSTNEKLFF
TRBJ1-1	TRBD1	NA	TRBV5-4	15	TGTGCCAGCAGCTATAGACAGGGGATGAACACTGAAGCTTTCTTT	CASSYRQGMNTEAFF
TRBJ1-1	TRBD1	NA	TRBV29-1	14	TGCAGCGTTGCCGGGACAGGGTCCAGCACTGAAGCTTTCTTT	CSVAGTGSSTEAFF
TRBJ1-4	TRBD1	NA	TRBV28	17	TGTGCCAGCAGGGGACAGGGGGCCGGGTCGGCTAATGAAAAACTGTTTTTT	CASRGQGAGSANEKLFF
TRBJ2-1	NA	NA	TRBV25-1	14	TGTGCCAGCAGTGAATCTGGGGGGTCGGATGAGCAGTTCTTC	CASSESGGSDEQFF
TRBJ2-7	NA	NA	TRBV19	12	TGTGCCAGTAGTTACAGGGTTTACGAGCAGTACTTC	CASSYRVYEQYF
TRBJ2-7	NA	NA	TRBV3-1/TRBV3-2	16	TGTGCCAGCAGCCAAGAAACTGCCACAGGATTCTACGAGCAGTACTTC	CASSQETATGFYEQYF
TRBJ2-7	TRBD2	NA	TRBV7-6	15	TGTGCCAGCAGCCCCGCCCTAGCGGGGGCGTTCGAGCAGTACTTC	CASSPALAGAFEQYF
TRBJ1-1	NA	NA	TRBV11-3	14	TGTGCCAGCAGTTTAAACCACAGGGACACTGAAGCTTTCTTT	CASSLNHRDTEAFF
TRBJ1-5	NA	few	TRBV30	13	TGTGCCTGGTCGATCGGGAGCAATCAGCCCCAGCATTTT	CAWSIGSNQPQHF
TRBJ2-4	TRBD1	NA	TRBV5-4	17	TGTGCCAGCAGCTTGGGGGGGAGGACAGGGGGCAGGAACATTCAGTACTTC	CASSLGGRTGGRNIQYF
TRBJ2-7	TRBD1	NA	TRBV7-2	14	TGTGCCAGCAGCTTGGCGACAGGGGGCTACGAGCAGTACTTC	CASSLATGGYEQYF
TRBJ1-2	TRBD1	few	TRBV2	14	TGTGCCAGCAGTCTCAAGACAGGGGCCTTTGGCTACACCTTC	CASSLKTGAFGYTF
TRBJ2-5	TRBD2	NA	TRBV25-1	13	TGTGCCAGCAGTGAGGGGGGACGGGGGGCCCAGTACTTC	CASSEGGRGAQYF
TRBJ1-2	TRBD1	NA	TRBV5-1	16	TGCGCCAGCAGCTTGGCCGAAGGACAGGGGTACTATGGCTACACCTTC	CASSLAEGQGYYGYTF
TRBJ2-3	NA	NA	TRBV5-1	14	TGCGCCAGCAGCTACCAGGGTGGGACAGATACGCAGTATTTT	CASSYQGGTDTQYF
TRBJ1-1	TRBD1	NA	TRBV7-2	17	TGTGCCAGCAGCTTGTGGTGGCAGGGGGCGAGGGGCACTGAAGCTTTCTTT	CASSLWWQGARGTEAFF
TRBJ1-4	NA	NA	TRBV4-2	15	TGTGCCAGCAGCCAAGGTGCAAGGGGTAATGAAAAACTGTTTTTT	CASSQGARGNEKLFF
TRBJ2-5	NA	NA	TRBV6-5	14	TGTGCCAGCATCCTAATACAGGGTCAAGAGACCCAGTACTTC	CASILIQGQETQYF
TRBJ2-7	NA	NA	TRBV4-1	15	TGCGCCAGCAGCCAAGCAGAGACGGGGGTCTACGAGCAGTACTTC	CASSQAETGVYEQYF
TRBJ2-3	TRBD1	NA	TRBV28	15	TGTGCCAGCACCAAAGGACAGGGGGCGTCAGATACGCAGTATTTT	CASTKGQGASDTQYF
TRBJ2-7	TRBD1	NA	TRBV28	15	TGTGCCAGCAGCTCCCCCCCGGACAGGTACTACGAGCAGTACTTC	CASSSPPDRYYEQYF